The rows below give T cell receptor beta chains drawn from one sample of a study of cytomegalovirus exposure and HLA in healthy donors. TCRdb's table, derived via immunoSEQ multiplex PCR, lists solely in-frame clones and lacks some. The data contain approximately 210,000 clones, roughly 78% of them singletons. The sample was PBMCs. The receptors here all came from a girl between 10 and 17 years old in good health and CMV-seropositive. Each CDR3 is given with its conserved first and last residue. Not all rows give a size; the values are once, few, many and, for expanded clones, a class.

V | size | CDR3
TRBV7-8 | NA | CASSLQRGSYTDTQYF
TRBV14 | NA | CASSQIGSQGLHEQYF
TRBV18 | NA | CASSPARARANTGELFF
TRBV10-3 | NA | CAISAGGTDTQYF
TRBV7-2 | NA | CASSSAPEVYGYTF
TRBV1 | few | CTSSQDGLAGAYEQYF
TRBV7-8 | NA | CASSLARDRAYEQYF
TRBV9 | few | CASSGKQGTTGNTIYF
TRBV9 | NA | CASSVTGVAGYAANVLTF
TRBV14 | NA | CASSQAGTLTSYEQYF
TRBV5-4 | NA | CASSLGEETQYF
TRBV10-3 | few | CAIDVEGVDEQFF
TRBV29-1 | NA | CSVEKAGGPYEQFF
TRBV5-6 | few | CASSLNGGYTF
TRBV13 | NA | CASSLGLAGGSTDTQYF
TRBV11-2 | NA | CASSFSVTSLMNEQYF
TRBV10-3 | once | CAISEWGPGAFF
TRBV6-5 | NA | CHTDRGKYQPQHF
TRBV6-5 | NA | CASSYSPRGNYGYTF
TRBV4-3 | NA | CASSQDAGSTDTQYF
TRBV11-3 | NA | CASSSGLAGMSTDTQYF
TRBV6-5 | NA | CASRNSGGKRDTQYF
TRBV5-6 | NA | CASSGGPYEQYF
TRBV10-1 | few | CASSAGTGGFYEQYF
TRBV19 | NA | CASSPGQLRYGYTF
TRBV11-2 | NA | CASSAPGLDETQYF
TRBV13 | NA | CASSLGRGLAAYNEQFF
TRBV2 | once | CASTPNRGPYNEQFF
TRBV6-5 | NA | CASSYDLGRRQFF
TRBV7-9 | NA | CASSLMAHEQFF
TRBV5-8 | NA | CASSFRDRDGYGYTF
TRBV19 | NA | CASSLTGKNGYTF
TRBV10-1 | few | CASSRSRDRETQPQHF
TRBV9 | once | CASSTDPRTSGENNEQFF
TRBV27 | NA | CASTLGAGSYEQYF
TRBV7-2 | NA | CASSLEVGGFQYF
TRBV5-1 | NA | CASRLGRGSNQPQHF
TRBV5-5 | NA | CASSLARQGQETQYF
TRBV5-4 | NA | CASSLGRTNYGYTF
TRBV19 | NA | CASSEQGAATEAFF
TRBV13 | NA | CASSLEGTDDNEQFF
TRBV7-2 | NA | CASSLARLVGGYEQYF
TRBV4-1 | NA | CASSQDQGAVNQPQHF
TRBV29-1 | NA | CSVEDPGKSEKLFF
TRBV25-1 | NA | CASSATGGYEQYF
TRBV6-5 | NA | CASSYSPSNYGYTF
TRBV18 | NA | CASSPPKGTTGDTEAFF
TRBV28 | NA | CASSLRTAEAFF
TRBV11-2 | NA | CASSDLGGTLRGQYF
TRBV4-3 | NA | CASSGSGSLVDTGELFF
TRBV7-9 | NA | CASSLVSANYGYTF
TRBV4-3 | NA | CASSQEQSNSPLHF
TRBV6-5 | NA | CASRSGTSGDYEQYF
TRBV5-4 | NA | CASNQGQDYGYTF
TRBV10-3 | NA | CAISETPGQGHDGYTF
TRBV5-1 | NA | CASSLTGASGVETQYF
TRBV2 | NA | CASSAPGQPEAFF
TRBV6-1 | NA | CASSVQRAPYEQYF
TRBV4-2 | NA | CASSQDLTGGYGYTF
TRBV6-5 | NA | CASSRLRNTEAFF